This T cell receptor delta chain was identified during a study of gamma-delta chains in newborns, infants, children. Across the study: Microbial exposure reportedly drives polyclonal innate γδ T cell expansion after birth.

J lost 0 bases, V lost 3 bases, and 7 bases had no gene match. The CDR3 has 18 amino acids. CDR1 GEAIGNYY and CDR2 EKD come from the germline V gene. By share, this clone counts as large. Distinct nucleotide sequences in the sample also encode this CDR3. TCRdb re-called the reads through CATT. The sample includes more than 5,000 delta-chain clones, about 3% of them seen just once. This sequence originates from a child who was a newborn, infant or young child, either healthy, febrile or measles-vaccinated (not recorded which). The chain uses TRDV2 and TRDJ3, with 7 nucleotides matching TRDD3. The sequencing input was blood. The CDR3 sequence: CACDPVLGTSWDTRQMFF. In nucleotides, the CDR3 is TGTGCCTGTGACCCCGTACTGGGGACCTCCTGGGACACCCGACAGATGTTTTTC.